This T cell receptor (beta chain) was sequenced for a study of post-analysis software for immune sequencing data. For the study at large: Both relapsing-remitting and secondary progressive multiple sclerosis featured among the disease courses, as did progressive-relapsing multiple sclerosis.

A note on this clonotype: Its antigen is not known.

Each TCR beta cDNA library carried unique molecular identifiers. Yield was 500,000 or so cDNA molecules from around 0.96 to 9.9 million T cells. TCRdb used MiXCR to reprocess the PCR reads, holding one entry per CDR3 protein. The sample shows about 560,000 distinct CDR3 sequences, about 40% of them seen only once. Points from the study as a whole: Normalized Chao1 diversity was significantly reduced in patients versus controls. Clustering by F measure revealed strong co-clustering among samples prepared together in one batch. Patients carried four or five TRBV segments more frequently than controls did, and TRBV5-6, TRBV5-1 and TRBV20-1 were among them.

This CDR3 spans 16 amino acids. Germline CDR1 reads MDHEN; CDR2 reads SYDVKM. Losses at the gene ends were 3 bases for V and 10 bases for J; bases not matched to a gene: 8. This sequence originates from a girl between 5 and 17 years old with multiple sclerosis. Sequencing input: blood. The chain joins TRBV28 to TRBJ2-1; TRBD2 matches 14 bases. The CDR3 is CASSLTRLAGGGEQFF. The CDR3 DNA reads as TGTGCCAGCAGTTTGACAAGACTAGCGGGAGGGGGGGAGCAGTTCTTC.